This T cell receptor (beta chain) was documented in a study of cytomegalovirus exposure and HLA in healthy donors. Study at large: About 200 million T cells yielded roughly 120 million unique TCR beta sequences in earlier analysis. For the approximately 400 genotyped donors, approximately 82% fell within the Caucasian-associated ancestry cluster.

The PCR ran on 60 Vbeta and 13 Jbeta primers. Clones were sequenced by immunoSEQ multiplex PCR, and TCRdb holds only the in-frame ones, with some missing. The sample carries approximately 120,000 clones, about three quarters recorded once. The CDR3 is made up of 14 amino acids. In germline, CDR1 is SGHNT, CDR2 YYREEE (reference sequence). V shed 3 bases, J shed 3 bases, and the junction held 2 bases outside the gene matches. V gene TRBV5-4 combines with J gene TRBJ1-4, with 7 bases lining up with TRBD1. This receptor was identified in a female donor in good health and CMV-seronegative. Sequencing was carried out using PBMCs. The CDR3 sequence is CASSWTGPNEKLFF. The CDR3, as DNA: TGTGCCAGCAGCTGGACAGGACCTAATGAAAAACTGTTTTTT.